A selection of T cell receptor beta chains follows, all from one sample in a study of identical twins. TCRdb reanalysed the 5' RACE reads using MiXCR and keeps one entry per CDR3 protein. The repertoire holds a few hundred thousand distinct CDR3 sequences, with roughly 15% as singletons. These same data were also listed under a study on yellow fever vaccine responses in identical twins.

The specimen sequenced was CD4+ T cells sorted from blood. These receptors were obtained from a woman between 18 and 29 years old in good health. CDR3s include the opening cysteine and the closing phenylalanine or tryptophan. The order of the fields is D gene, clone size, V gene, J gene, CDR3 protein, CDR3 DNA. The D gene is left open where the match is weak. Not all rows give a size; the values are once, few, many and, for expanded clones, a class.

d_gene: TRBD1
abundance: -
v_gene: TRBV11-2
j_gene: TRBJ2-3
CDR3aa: CASSLGQGRSSDTQYF
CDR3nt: TGTGCCAGCAGCTTAGGACAGGGAAGGTCGTCAGATACGCAGTATTTT

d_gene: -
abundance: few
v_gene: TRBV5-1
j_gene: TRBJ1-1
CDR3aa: CASSGGLARRGTEAFF
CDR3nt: TGCGCCAGCAGCGGGGGATTGGCCAGGAGGGGGACTGAAGCTTTCTTT

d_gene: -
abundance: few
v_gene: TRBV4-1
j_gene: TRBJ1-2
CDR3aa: CASSQVAGSNYGYTF
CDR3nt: TGCGCCAGCAGCCAAGTGGCAGGGTCTAACTATGGCTACACCTTC

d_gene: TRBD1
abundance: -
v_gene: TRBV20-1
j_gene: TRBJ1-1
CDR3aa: CSAPGQGLEAFF
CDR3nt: TGCAGTGCACCGGGACAGGGGTTAGAAGCTTTCTTT

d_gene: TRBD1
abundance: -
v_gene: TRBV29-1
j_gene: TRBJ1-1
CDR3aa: CSVEGGTGGPNTEAFF
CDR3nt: TGCAGCGTTGAAGGCGGCACAGGGGGCCCGAACACTGAAGCTTTCTTT

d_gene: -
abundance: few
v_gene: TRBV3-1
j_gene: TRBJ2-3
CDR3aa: CASSLGLITDTQYF
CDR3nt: TGTGCCAGCAGCTTAGGACTAATCACAGATACGCAGTATTTT

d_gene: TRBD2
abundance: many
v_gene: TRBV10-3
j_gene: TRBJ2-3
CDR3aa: CAISEFTTSGRADTQYF
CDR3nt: TGTGCCATCAGTGAGTTCACGACTAGCGGGAGAGCAGATACGCAGTATTTT

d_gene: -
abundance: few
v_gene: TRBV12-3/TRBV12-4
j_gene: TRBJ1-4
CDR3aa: CASRSPGTPLKLFF
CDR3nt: TGTGCCAGCAGGTCCCCCGGGACACCACTCAAACTGTTTTTT

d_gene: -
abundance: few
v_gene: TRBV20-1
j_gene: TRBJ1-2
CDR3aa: CSASTGTGLDYGYTF
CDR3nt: TGCAGTGCTAGTACTGGGACGGGGCTGGACTATGGCTACACCTTC

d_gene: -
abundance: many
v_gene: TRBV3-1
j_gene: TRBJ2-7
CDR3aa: CASSQARGEQYF
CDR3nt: TGTGCCAGCAGCCAAGCTAGAGGCGAGCAGTACTTC